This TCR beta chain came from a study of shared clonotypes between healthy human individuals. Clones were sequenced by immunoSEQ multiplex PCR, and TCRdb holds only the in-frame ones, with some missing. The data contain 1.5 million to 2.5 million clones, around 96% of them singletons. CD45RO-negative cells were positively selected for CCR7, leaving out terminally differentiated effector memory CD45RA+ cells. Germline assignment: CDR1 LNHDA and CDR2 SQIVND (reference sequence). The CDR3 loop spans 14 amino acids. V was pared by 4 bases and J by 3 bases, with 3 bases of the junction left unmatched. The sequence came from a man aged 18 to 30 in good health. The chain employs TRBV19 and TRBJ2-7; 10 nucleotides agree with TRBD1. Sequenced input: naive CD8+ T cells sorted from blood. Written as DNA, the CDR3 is TGTGCCAGTAGTACGGGACAGGGGAGCTACGAGCAGTACTTC. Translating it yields CASSTGQGSYEQYF. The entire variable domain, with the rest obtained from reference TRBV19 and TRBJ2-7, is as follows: DGGITQSPKYLFRKEGQNVTLSCEQNLNHDAMYWYRQDPGQGLRLIYYSQIVNDFQKGDIAEGYSVSREKKESFPLTVTSAQKNPTAFYLCASSTGQGSYEQYFGPGTRLTVT.